This T cell receptor beta chain appears in the sequencing data of a study of blood T cell repertoires in COVID-19. Germline lookup yields CDR1 KGHSH and CDR2 LQKENI. The length of the CDR3 is 20 residues. V trimming: 2 bases; J trimming: 4 bases; junction bases outside the gene matches: 15. TCRdb keeps only in-frame clones here, not all; method: immunoSEQ multiplex PCR. Of around 100,000 clones in the sample, 70% to 80% were seen once. This rearrangement joins TRBV18 to TRBJ2-7, with TRBD2 matching over 15 bases. This TCR was sampled from a man in his 60s with active or convalescent COVID-19. Sequenced input: peripheral blood. CDR3 in amino acids: CASSPIVGLAGGSYEYEQYF. The DNA of the CDR3 is TGTGCCAGCTCACCAATAGTGGGACTAGCGGGAGGTTCGTATGAATACGAGCAGTACTTC.